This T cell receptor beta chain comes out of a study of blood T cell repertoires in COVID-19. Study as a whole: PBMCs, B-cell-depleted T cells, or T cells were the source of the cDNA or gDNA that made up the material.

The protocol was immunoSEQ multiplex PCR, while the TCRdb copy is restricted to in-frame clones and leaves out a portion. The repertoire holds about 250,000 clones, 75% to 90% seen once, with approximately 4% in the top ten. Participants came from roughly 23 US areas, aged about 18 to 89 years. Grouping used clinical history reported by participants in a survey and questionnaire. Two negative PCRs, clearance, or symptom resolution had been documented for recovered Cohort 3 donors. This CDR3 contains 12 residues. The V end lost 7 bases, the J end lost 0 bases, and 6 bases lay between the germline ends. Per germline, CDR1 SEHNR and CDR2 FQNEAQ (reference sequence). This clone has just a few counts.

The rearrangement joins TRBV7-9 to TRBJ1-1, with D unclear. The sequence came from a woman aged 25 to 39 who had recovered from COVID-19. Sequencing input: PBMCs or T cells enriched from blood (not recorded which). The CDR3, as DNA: TGTGCCAGCACCCGTCTGAACACTGAAGCTTTCTTT. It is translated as CASTRLNTEAFF.